A selection of T cell receptor beta chains follows, all from one sample in a study of shared clonotypes between healthy human individuals. Sequencing used immunoSEQ multiplex PCR; TCRdb keeps in-frame clones, though not all of them. The sample has roughly 2 million clones; around 95% are singletons. The source material was naive CD4+ T cells sorted from blood. Every receptor here comes from a man aged 18 to 29 in good health. CDR3s include the opening cysteine and the closing phenylalanine or tryptophan. Fields, in order: D gene, clone size, V gene, J gene, CDR3 protein, CDR3 DNA. A D gene is named only where the DNA matches it firmly. Size is omitted from some rows. Given values are once, few, many or a class for expanded clones.

>TRBD1|few|TRBV5-6|TRBJ2-7
CASSLLDRASYEQYF
TGTGCCAGCAGCTTATTGGACAGGGCCTCCTACGAGCAGTACTTC
>NA|NA|TRBV7-2|TRBJ2-7
CASSSGSFALYEQYF
TGTGCCAGCAGCTCAGGGTCCTTTGCGCTCTACGAGCAGTACTTC
>NA|NA|TRBV4-1|TRBJ2-5
CASSQWTQETQYF
TGCGCCAGCAGCCAGTGGACCCAAGAGACCCAGTACTTC
>NA|NA|TRBV4-2|TRBJ1-1
CASSQVAEGEAFF
TGTGCCAGCAGCCAAGTGGCAGAAGGTGAAGCTTTCTTT
>NA|NA|TRBV18|TRBJ1-6
CASSEDSVGNNYNSPLHF
TGTGCCAGCTCAGAGGATAGTGTGGGGAATAACTATAATTCACCCCTCCACTTT
>NA|NA|TRBV30|TRBJ2-1
CAWSFRGGPNEQFF
TGTGCCTGGAGTTTCAGGGGTGGACCCAATGAGCAGTTCTTC
>TRBD1|NA|TRBV30|TRBJ2-1
CAWSSPWGTGHYNEQFF
TGTGCCTGGAGTTCCCCGTGGGGGACAGGTCATTACAATGAGCAGTTCTTC
>NA|NA|TRBV25-1|TRBJ2-5
CASSGGVRTQETQYF
TGTGCCAGCAGTGGGGGTGTGAGGACCCAAGAGACCCAGTACTTC
>TRBD1|NA|TRBV7-3|TRBJ1-2
CASSGTGQGVYGYTF
TGTGCCAGCAGCGGCACGGGACAGGGGGTTTATGGCTACACCTTC
>TRBD1|NA|TRBV2|TRBJ2-7
CASSGQGAGEQYF
TGTGCCAGCAGCGGACAGGGGGCAGGCGAGCAGTACTTC